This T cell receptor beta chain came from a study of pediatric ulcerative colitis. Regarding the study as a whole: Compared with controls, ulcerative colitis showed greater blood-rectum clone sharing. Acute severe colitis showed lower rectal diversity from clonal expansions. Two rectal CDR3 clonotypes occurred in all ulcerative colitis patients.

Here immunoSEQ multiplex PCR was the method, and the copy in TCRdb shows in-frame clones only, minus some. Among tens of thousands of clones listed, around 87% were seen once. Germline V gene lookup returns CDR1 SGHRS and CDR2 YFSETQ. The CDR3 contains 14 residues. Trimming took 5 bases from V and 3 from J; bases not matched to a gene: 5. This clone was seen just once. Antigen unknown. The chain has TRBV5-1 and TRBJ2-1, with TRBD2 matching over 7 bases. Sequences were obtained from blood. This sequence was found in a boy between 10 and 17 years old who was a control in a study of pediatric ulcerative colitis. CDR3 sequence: CASSFWEGYNEQFF. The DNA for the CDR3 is TGCGCCAGCAGTTTCTGGGAGGGCTACAATGAGCAGTTCTTC.